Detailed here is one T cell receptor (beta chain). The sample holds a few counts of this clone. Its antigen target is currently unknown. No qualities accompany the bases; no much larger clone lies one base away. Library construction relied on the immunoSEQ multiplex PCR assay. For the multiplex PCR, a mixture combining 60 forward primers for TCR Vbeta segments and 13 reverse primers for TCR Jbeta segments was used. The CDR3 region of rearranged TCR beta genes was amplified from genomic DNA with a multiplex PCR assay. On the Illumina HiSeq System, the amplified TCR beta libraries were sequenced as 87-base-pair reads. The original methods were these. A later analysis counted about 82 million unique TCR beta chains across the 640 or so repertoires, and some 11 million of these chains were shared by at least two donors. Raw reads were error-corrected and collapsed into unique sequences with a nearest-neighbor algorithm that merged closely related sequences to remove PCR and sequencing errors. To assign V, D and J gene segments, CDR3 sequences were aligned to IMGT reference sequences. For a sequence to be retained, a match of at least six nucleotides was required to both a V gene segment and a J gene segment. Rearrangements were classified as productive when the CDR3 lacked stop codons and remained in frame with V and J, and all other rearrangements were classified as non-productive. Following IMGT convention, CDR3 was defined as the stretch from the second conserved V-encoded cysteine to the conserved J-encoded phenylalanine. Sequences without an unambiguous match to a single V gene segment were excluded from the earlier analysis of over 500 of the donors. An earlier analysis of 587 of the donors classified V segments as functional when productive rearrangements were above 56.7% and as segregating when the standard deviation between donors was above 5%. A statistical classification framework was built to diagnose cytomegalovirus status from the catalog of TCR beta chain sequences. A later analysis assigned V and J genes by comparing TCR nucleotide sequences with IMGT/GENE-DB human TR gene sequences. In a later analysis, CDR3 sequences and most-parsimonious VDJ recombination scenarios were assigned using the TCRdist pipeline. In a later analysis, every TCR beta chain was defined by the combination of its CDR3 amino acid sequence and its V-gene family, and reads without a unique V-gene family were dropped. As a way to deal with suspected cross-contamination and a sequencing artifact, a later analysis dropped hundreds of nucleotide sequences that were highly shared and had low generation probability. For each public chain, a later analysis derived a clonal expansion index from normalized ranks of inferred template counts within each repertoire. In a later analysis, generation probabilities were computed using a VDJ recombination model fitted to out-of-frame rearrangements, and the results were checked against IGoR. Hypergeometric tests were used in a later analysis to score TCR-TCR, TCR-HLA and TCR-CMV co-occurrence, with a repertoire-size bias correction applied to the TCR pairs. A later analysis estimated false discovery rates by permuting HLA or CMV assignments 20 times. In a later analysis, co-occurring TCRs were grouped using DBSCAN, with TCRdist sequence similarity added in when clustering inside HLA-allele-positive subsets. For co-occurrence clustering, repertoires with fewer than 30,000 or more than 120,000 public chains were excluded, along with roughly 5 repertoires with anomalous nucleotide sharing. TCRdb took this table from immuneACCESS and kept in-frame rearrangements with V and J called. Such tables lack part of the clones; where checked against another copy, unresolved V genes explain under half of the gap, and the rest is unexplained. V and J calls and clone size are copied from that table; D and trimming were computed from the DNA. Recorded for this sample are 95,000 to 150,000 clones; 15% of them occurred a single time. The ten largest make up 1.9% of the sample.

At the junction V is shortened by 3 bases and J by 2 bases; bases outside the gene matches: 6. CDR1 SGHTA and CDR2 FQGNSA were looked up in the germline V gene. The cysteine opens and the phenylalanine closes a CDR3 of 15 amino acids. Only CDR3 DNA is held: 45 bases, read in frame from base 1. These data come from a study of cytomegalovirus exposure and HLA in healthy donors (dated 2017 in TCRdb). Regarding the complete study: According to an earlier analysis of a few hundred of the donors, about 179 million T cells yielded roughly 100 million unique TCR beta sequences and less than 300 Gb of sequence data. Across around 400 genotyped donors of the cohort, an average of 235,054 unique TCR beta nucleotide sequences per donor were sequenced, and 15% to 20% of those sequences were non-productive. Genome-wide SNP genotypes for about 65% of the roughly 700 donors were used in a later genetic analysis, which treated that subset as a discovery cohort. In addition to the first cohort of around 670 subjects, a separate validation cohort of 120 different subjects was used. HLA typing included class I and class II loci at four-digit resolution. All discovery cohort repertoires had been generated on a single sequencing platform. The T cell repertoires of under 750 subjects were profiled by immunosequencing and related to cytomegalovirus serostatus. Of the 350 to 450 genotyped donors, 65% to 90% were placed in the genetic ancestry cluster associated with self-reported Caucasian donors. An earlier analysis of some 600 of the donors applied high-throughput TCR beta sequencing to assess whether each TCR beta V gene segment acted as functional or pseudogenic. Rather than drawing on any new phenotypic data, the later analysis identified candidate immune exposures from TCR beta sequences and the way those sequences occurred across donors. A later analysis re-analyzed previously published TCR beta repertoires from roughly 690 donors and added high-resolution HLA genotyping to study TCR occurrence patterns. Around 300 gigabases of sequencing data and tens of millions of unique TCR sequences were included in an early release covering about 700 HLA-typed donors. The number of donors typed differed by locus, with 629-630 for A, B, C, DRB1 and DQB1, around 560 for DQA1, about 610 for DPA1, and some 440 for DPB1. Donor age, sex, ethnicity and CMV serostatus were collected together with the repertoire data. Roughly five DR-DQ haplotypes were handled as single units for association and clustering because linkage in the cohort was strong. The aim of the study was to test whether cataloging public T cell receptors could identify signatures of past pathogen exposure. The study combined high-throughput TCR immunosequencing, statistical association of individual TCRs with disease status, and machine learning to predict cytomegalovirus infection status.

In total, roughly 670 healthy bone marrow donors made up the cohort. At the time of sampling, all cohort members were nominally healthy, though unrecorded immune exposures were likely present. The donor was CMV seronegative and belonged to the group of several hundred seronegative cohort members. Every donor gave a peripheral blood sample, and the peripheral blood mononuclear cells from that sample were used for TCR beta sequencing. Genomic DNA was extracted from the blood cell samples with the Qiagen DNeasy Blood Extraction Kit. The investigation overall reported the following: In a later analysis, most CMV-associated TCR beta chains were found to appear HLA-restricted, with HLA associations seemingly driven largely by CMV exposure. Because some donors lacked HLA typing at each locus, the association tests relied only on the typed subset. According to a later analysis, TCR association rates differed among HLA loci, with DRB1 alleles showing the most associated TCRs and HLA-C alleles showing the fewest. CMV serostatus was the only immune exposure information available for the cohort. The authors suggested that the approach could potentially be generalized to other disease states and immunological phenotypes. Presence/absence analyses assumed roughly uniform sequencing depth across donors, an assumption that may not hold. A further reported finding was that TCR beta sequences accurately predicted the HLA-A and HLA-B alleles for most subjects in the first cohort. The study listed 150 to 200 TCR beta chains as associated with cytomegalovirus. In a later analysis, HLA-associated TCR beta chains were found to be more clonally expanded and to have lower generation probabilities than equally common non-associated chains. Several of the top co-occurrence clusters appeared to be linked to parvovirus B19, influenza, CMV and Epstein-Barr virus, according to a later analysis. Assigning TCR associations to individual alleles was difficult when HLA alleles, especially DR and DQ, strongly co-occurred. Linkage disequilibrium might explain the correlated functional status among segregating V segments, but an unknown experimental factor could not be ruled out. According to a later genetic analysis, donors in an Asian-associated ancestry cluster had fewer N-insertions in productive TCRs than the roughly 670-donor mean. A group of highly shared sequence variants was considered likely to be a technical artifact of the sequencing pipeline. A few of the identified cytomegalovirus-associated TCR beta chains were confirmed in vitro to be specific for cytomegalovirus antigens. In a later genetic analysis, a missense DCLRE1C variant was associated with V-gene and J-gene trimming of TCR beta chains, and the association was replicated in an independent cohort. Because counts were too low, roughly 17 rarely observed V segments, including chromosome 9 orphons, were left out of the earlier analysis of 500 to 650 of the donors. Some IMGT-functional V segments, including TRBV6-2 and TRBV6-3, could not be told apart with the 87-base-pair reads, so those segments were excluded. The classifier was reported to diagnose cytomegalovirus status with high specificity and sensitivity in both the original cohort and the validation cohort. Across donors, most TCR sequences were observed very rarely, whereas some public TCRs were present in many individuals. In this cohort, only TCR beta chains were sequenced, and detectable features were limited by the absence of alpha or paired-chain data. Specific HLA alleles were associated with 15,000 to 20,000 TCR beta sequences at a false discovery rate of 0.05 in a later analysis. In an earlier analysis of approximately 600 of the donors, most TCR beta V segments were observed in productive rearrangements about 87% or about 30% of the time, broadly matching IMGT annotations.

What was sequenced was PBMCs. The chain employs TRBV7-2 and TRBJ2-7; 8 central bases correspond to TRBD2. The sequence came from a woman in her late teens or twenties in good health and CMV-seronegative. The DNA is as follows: TGTGCCAGCAGCTTTAATGGCGGGGGGACCTACGAGCAGTACTTC. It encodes CASSFNGGGTYEQYF.